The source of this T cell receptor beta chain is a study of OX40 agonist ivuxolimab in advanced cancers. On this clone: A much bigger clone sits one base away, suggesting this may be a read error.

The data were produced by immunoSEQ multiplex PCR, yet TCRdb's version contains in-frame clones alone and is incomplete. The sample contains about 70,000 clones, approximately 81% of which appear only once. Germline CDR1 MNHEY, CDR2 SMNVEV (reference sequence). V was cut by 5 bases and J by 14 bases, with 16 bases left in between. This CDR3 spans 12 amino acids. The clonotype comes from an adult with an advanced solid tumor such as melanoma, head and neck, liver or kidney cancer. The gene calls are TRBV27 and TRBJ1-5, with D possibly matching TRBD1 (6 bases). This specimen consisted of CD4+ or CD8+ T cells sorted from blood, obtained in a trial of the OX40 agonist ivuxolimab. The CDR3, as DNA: TGTGCCAGCAGTGCGACACAGGGAAAGAAGCATTTT. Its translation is CASSATQGKKHF.